This T cell receptor (beta chain) comes out of a study of PD-L1 blockade in urothelial cancer. Study summary: When patients started atezolizumab at some point between 2013 and 2014, it was given at 1,200 mg intravenously every 3 weeks. Across blood samples, T cells had a median count of approximately 130,000. Study conclusions and caveats: Durable-benefit patients expanded tumor-associated blood clones more at 3 weeks.

Per germline, CDR1 SEHNR and CDR2 FQNEAQ (reference sequence). CDR3 length: 17 residues. The V segment lost 5 bases and the J segment 2 bases; nucleotides outside the gene matches: 7. Only in-frame clones appear in the TCRdb table, and some are missing; sequencing was by immunoSEQ multiplex PCR. The data contain some 30,000 clones, over 80% of them seen just once; the ten biggest clones take up roughly 3.8%. As regards this clone: What it binds is not known.

It was locally advanced or metastatic urothelial carcinoma that patients had. The chain recombines TRBV7-9 with TRBJ2-3; 13 nucleotides match TRBD2. The TCR was taken from a man aged 50-60 years with urothelial cancer. The sample in question was PBMCs, obtained around atezolizumab (anti-PD-L1) treatment. The CDR3 DNA is TGTGCCAGCAGCCCCGGACTAGCGGGAGTAATCACAGATACGCAGTATTTT. This sequence encodes CASSPGLAGVITDTQYF.